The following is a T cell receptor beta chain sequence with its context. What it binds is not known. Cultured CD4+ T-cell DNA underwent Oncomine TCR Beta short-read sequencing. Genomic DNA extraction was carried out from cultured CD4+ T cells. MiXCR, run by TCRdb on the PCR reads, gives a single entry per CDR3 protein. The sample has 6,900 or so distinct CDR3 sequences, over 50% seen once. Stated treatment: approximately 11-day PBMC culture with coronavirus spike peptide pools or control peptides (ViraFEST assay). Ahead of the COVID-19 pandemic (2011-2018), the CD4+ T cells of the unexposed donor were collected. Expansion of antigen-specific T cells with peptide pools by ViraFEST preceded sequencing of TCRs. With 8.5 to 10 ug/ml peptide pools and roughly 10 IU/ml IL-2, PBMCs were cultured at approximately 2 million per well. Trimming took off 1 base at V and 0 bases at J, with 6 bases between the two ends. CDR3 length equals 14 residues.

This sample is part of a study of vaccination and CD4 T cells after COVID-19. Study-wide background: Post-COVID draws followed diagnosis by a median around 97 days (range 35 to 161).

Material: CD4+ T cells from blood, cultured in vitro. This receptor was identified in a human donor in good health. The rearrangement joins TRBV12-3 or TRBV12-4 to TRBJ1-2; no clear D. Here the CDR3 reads CASSLDGSNYGYTF. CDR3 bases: TGTGCCAGCAGTTTAGACGGCTCTAACTATGGCTACACCTTC.